This entry lists 10 T cell receptor beta chains sequenced from one sample in a study of early T cells in non-severe SARS-CoV-2 infection. From the 5' RACE reads, TCRdb called clonotypes with MiXCR, one entry per CDR3 protein. Here the sample spans tens of thousands of distinct CDR3 sequences, roughly 10% being singletons. The sequencing input was whole blood. The receptor set was obtained from an adult who was a healthcare worker with PCR-confirmed SARS-CoV-2 infection or an uninfected control (not recorded which).

This clonotype was detected only a few times. V is TRBV7-2 and J is TRBJ1-5; D is unresolved. The CDR3 consists of 15 residues. V was cut by 5 bases and J by 7 bases, with 18 bases left in between. Germline V gene lookup returns CDR1 SGHTA and CDR2 FQGNSA. The CDR3 DNA reads as TGTGCCAGCAGCGGGCGGGATGGCACGGGGCAGCCCCAGCATTTT. As protein: CASSGRDGTGQPQHF.

This clonotype was detected only a few times. This rearrangement joins TRBV18 to TRBJ2-2; D is uncertain. The CDR3 runs to 13 residues. Per the germline V gene, CDR1 is KGHSH and CDR2 is LQKENI. With 2 bases removed from V and 6 bases from J, the gap between germline ends came to 7 bases. In DNA, the CDR3 is TGTGCCAGCTCACCAGGGTCATCCGGGGAGCTGTTTTTT. This encodes CASSPGSSGELFF. The variable domain in full, with the rest retrieved from reference TRBV18 and TRBJ2-2, is NAGVMQNPRHLVRRRGQEARLRCSPMKGHSHVYWYRQLPEEGLKFMVYLQKENIIDESGMPKERFSAEFPKEGPSILRIQQVVRGDSAAYFCASSPGSSGELFFGEGSRLTVL.

This rearrangement joins TRBV12-5 to TRBJ1-5, with D tentatively TRBD1 (6 bases). The CDR3 extends over 16 amino acids. V lost 3 bases and J 3 bases, leaving 15 bases between the germline ends. Germline V lookup: CDR1 LGHNT, CDR2 FRNRAP. The CDR3 reads CASGLGTTRVNQPQHF. CDR3 sequence (DNA): TGTGCTAGTGGTTTAGGGACAACCCGGGTCAATCAGCCCCAGCATTTT.

The genes are TRBV7-3 and TRBJ2-2, with a tentative D call TRBD2 (6 bases). This CDR3 is built from 15 residues. In germline, CDR1 is SGHTA, CDR2 FQGTGA. V was shortened by 1 base and J by 2 bases, with 8 bases between the two germline ends. Here the CDR3 reads CASSLRGVNTGELFF. CDR3 bases: TGTGCCAGCAGCTTAAGGGGGGTCAACACCGGGGAGCTGTTTTTT. The variable domain in full, completed from reference TRBV7-3 and TRBJ2-2, reads GAGVSQTPSNKVTEKGKYVELRCDPISGHTALYWYRQSLGQGPEFLIYFQGTGAADDSGLPNDRFFAVRPEGSVSTLKIQRTERGDSAVYLCASSLRGVNTGELFFGEGSRLTVL.

The V gene is TRBV12-3 or TRBV12-4, the J gene TRBJ1-5; D is unclear. Trimming removed 5 bases from V and 0 bases from J, with 5 bases in between. This CDR3 spans 13 amino acids. The CDR3 protein is CASSGNSNQPQHF. The CDR3 DNA reads as TGTGCCAGCAGTGGAAATAGCAATCAGCCCCAGCATTTT.

This clonotype was detected only a few times. The chain recombines TRBV10-1 with TRBJ2-2, with 10 bases that match TRBD2. Germline CDR1 reads WNHNN; CDR2 reads SYGVQD (reference sequence). The CDR3 is 17 amino acids. After removal of 3 bases from V and 5 bases from J, the junction contained 9 bases not matched to a gene. CDR3 region: CASSDPASGGSTGELFF. The DNA of the CDR3 is TGCGCCAGCAGTGACCCGGCTAGCGGGGGATCGACCGGGGAGCTGTTTTTT.

This clonotype was seen many times. The rearrangement uses TRBV7-2 and TRBJ1-5; D possibly corresponds to TRBD1 (6 bases). The ends were cut back, 5 bases at V and 5 bases at J, with 10 bases in the middle. The CDR3 spans 13 residues. Per germline, CDR1 SGHTA and CDR2 FQGNSA. CDR3 loop: CASSPGADQPQHF. Here the CDR3 DNA reads TGTGCCAGCAGCCCAGGGGCAGATCAGCCCCAGCATTTT.

This clonotype was observed many times. V gene TRBV3-1 combines with J gene TRBJ2-3, with 7 bases lining up with TRBD2. This CDR3 has 15 amino acids. V shed 1 base, J shed 0 bases, and the junction held 1 base outside the gene matches. Germline-derived CDR1 and CDR2 are LGHDT and YNNKEL (reference sequence). This CDR3 is CASSQVRGSTDTQYF. CDR3 coding DNA: TGTGCCAGCAGCCAAGTGCGGGGGAGCACAGATACGCAGTATTTT.

This clonotype occurred a few times. The chain has TRBV18 and TRBJ1-2; no definite D call. Trimming removed 3 bases from V and 5 bases from J, with 13 bases in between. The CDR3 has 14 amino acids. Per germline, CDR1 KGHSH and CDR2 LQKENI. The CDR3 protein is CASSPVSQTYGYTF. CDR3 sequence (DNA): TGTGCCAGCTCACCCGTTTCCCAGACGTATGGCTACACCTTC.

There are many counts of this clonotype. V and J are TRBV2 and TRBJ1-1; maybe TRBD1 (6 bases). CDR1 is SNHLY and CDR2 is FYNNEI in the germline V gene. Deletions cut 6 bases from V and 1 base from J, with 9 bases between. The CDR3 covers 13 residues. CDR3 DNA: TGTGCCAGCAGACAGGGTAGGAACACTGAAGCTTTCTTT. Its protein product is CASRQGRNTEAFF.